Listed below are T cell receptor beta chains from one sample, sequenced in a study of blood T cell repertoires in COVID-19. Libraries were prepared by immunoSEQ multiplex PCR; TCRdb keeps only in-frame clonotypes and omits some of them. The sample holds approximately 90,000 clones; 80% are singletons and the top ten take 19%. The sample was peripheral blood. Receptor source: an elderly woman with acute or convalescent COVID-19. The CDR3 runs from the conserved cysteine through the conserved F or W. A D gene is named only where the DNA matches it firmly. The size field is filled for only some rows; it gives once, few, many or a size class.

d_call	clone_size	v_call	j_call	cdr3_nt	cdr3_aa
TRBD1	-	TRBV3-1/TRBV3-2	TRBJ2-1	TGTGCCAGCAGCCGCCATGACAGGGGGAGCAATGAGCAGTTCTTC	CASSRHDRGSNEQFF
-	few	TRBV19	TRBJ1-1	TGTGCCAGCCGCCGAGTTGTGACAGAGAACACTGAAGCTTTCTTT	CASRRVVTENTEAFF
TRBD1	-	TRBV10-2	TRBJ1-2	TGCGCCAGCAGGGACAGGGGCTATGGCTACACCTTC	CASRDRGYGYTF
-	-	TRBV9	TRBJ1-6	TGTGCCAGCAACCGACAGGTAGAATCACCCCTCCACTTT	CASNRQVESPLHF
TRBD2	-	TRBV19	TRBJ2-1	TGTGCCAGTAGTACAATAAGCCCCGGGGCTAGCGGGGTGTACAATGAGCAGTTCTTC	CASSTISPGASGVYNEQFF
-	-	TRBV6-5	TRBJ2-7	TGTGCCAGCAGTTGGGAGGGGGGGGGATCCTCCTACGAGCAGTACTTC	CASSWEGGGSSYEQYF
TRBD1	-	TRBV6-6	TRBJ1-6	TGTGCCAGCAGTTACGCAGGGGGCTTGGAATCACCCCTCCACTTT	CASSYAGGLESPLHF
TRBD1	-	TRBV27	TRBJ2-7	TGTGCCAGCAGTTCCGGACAGGGGAGGACCTACGAGCAGTACTTC	CASSSGQGRTYEQYF
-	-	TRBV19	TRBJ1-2	TGTGCCAGTAGTATAAACAGGGAGCTAGACTACACCTTC	CASSINRELDYTF
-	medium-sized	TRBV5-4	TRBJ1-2	TGTGCCAGCAGCCGCTGGGGGGGCGCCCTCTATGGCTACACCTTC	CASSRWGGALYGYTF
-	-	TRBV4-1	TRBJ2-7	TGCGCCAGCAGCCATTCACAGAGATACTACGAGCAGTACTTC	CASSHSQRYYEQYF
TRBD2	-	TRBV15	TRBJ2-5	TGTGCCACCAGCAGGGAGACGACTAGCGGGTACCAAGAGACCCAGTACTTC	CATSRETTSGYQETQYF
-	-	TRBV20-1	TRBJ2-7	TGCAGTGCGACAGGGACTTTCGAGCAGTACTTC	CSATGTFEQYF